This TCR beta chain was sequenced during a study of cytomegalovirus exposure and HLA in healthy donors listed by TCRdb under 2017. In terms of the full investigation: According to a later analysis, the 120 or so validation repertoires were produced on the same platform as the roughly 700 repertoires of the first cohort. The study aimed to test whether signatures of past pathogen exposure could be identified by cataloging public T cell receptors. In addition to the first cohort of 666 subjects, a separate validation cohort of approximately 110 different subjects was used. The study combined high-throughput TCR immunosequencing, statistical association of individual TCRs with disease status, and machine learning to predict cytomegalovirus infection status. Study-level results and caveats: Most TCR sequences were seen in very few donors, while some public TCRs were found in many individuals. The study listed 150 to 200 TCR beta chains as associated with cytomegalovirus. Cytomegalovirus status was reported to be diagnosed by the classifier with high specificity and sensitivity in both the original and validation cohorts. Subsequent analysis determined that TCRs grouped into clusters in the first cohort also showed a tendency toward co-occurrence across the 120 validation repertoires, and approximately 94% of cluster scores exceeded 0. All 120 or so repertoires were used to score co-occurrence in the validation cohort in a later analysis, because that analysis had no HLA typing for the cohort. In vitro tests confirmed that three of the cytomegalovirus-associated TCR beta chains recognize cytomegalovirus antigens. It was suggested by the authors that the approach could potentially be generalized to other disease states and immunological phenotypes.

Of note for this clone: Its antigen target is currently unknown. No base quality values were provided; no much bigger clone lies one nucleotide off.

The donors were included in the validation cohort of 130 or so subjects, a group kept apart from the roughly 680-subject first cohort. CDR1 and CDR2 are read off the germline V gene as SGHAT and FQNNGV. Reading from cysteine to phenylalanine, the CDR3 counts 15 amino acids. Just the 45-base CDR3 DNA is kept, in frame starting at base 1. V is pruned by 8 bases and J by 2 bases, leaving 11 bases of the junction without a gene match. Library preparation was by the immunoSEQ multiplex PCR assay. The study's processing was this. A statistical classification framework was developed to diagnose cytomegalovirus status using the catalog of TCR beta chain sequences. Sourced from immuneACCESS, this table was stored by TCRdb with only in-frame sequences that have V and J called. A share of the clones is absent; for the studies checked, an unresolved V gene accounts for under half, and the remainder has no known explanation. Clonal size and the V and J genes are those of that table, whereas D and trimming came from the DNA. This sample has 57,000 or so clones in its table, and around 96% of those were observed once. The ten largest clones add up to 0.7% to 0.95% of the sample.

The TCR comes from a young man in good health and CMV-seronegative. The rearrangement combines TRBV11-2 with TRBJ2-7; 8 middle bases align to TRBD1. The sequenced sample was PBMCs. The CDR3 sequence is CASLGGRGQAYEQYF. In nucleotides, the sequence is TGTGCCAGCCTGGGGGGCAGGGGGCAGGCCTACGAGCAGTACTTC.